This T cell receptor (beta chain) stems from a study of graft-versus-host responses after intestinal transplantation. Study-level information: Uniformly, recipients were administered anti-thymocyte globulin induction with subsequent tacrolimus and steroids for approximately 3 years.

This table comes from immunoSEQ multiplex PCR, and its TCRdb copy is limited to in-frame clones, with some not included. Among roughly 90,000 clones, 88% were seen once, and the ten largest hold under 0.3%. Concerning this clone itself: Its specificity is unknown.

The clonotype originates from a human donor who was the organ donor for an intestinal transplant. This sample comprised unstimulated CD4+ T cells sorted from spleen or lymph node cells, obtained before transplant.

The CDR3 sequence is CAWSVLVQNGYTF. The CDR3 DNA is TGTGCCTGGAGTGTACTGGTACAGAACGGCTACACCTTC. The rearrangement uses TRBV30 and TRBJ1-2; D remains ambiguous. Trimming left V 0 bases short and J 8 bases short, with 13 bases between. The CDR3 length is 13 residues. The germline V gene encodes CDR1 GTSNPN and CDR2 SVGIG (reference sequence).